The source of this T cell receptor (beta chain) is a study of naive and memory T cell subsets. The sample holds many counts of this clonotype. Amplification of ligated cDNA took four PCR rounds with SP2 and nested alpha and beta constant primers. MiXCR, applied by TCRdb to the 5' RACE reads, yields one record per CDR3 protein. Among fewer than 40,000 distinct CDR3 sequences listed, over 15% were seen once. An oligonucleotide containing a UMI was ligated to the 3' end of TCR cDNA. This receptor was taken from a female donor in good health.

The CDR3 DNA sequence: TGTGCCAGCAGTCTCACTAGGTATCAGCCCCAGCATTTT. Amino acids: CASSLTRYQPQHF. The chain carries TRBV27 and TRBJ1-5; D remains unclear. The CDR3 runs 13 residues. The V end lost 5 bases, the J end lost 5 bases, and 10 bases lay between the germline ends. Per germline, CDR1 MNHEY and CDR2 SMNVEV (reference sequence).